Detailed here is one T cell receptor (beta chain). No antigen is known for it. Extracted RNA was reverse transcribed into cDNA, the sequencing template. Here immunoSEQ multiplex PCR was the method, and the copy in TCRdb shows in-frame clones only, minus some. The data contain about 170,000 clones, 67% of them singletons. From alopecia areata patients, lesional scalp punch biopsies and peripheral blood were collected. The sample comes from a study of CD8+ T cells in alopecia areata. About the research overall: Administration of oral tofacitinib to treated patients was at 5 to 10 mg twice daily. Tofacitinib lasted 6 to 18 months, then 6 months off drug. Study-level results: Relative to mice, TCR sharing across patients was less clear, a difference possibly HLA-related.

Germline values: CDR1 SQVTM, CDR2 ANQGSEA. V was clipped by 6 bases and J by 2 bases; unmatched bases: 7. The CDR3 runs to 15 residues. The rearrangement joins TRBV29-1 to TRBJ2-6; 7 bases are shared with TRBD1. The clonotype originates from a human donor with alopecia areata. This material consisted of CD8+ T cells sorted from blood, taken at week 0. Here the CDR3 reads CSVHDRAAGANVLTF. The CDR3 nucleotides read TGCAGCGTACACGACAGGGCAGCTGGGGCCAACGTCCTGACTTTC. Drawing the rest from reference TRBV29-1 and TRBJ2-6, the complete variable domain is SAVISQKPSRDICQRGTSLTIQCQVDSQVTMMFWYRQQPGQSLTLIATANQGSEATYESGFVIDKFPISRPNLTFSTLTVSNMSPEDSSIYLCSVHDRAAGANVLTFGAGSRLTVL.